Below are 31 T cell receptor beta chains sequenced from a single sample in a study of cytomegalovirus exposure and HLA in healthy donors. The method was immunoSEQ multiplex PCR; TCRdb's version includes in-frame clones alone and lacks a portion of them. The sample gives 250,000 or so clones, roughly 90% of which show up once; 0.37% is in the top ten. The specimen was PBMCs. The receptors were sampled from a woman aged 18-29 years in good health and CMV-seronegative.

This clone was observed a few times. The gene calls are TRBV9 and TRBJ1-3; D might be TRBD1 (5 bases). The length of the CDR3 is 14 residues. The germline V gene has CDR1 SGDLS and CDR2 YYNGEE. V shed 3 bases and J shed 0 bases, with 7 bases lying between them. The CDR3: CASSAGDSGNTIYF. CDR3 bases: TGTGCCAGCAGCGCGGGGGACTCTGGAAACACCATATATTTT.

This clone was seen a handful of times. The genes are TRBV28 and TRBJ1-1; the match to TRBD1 covers 7 bases. The trim removed 7 bases at V and 5 bases at J, leaving 10 bases unmatched. Germline values: CDR1 MDHEN, CDR2 SYDVKM. The CDR3 extends over 14 amino acids. CDR3 amino acids: CASTRGQFPTEAFF. Written as DNA, the CDR3 is TGTGCCAGCACAAGGGGACAGTTTCCGACTGAAGCTTTCTTT.

Note on this clone: Other DNA variants within this sample encode the same CDR3. CDR3 amino acids: CSVGLAGSTDTQYF. DNA of the CDR3: TGCAGCGTTGGGCTAGCGGGAAGCACAGATACGCAGTATTTT. The chain employs TRBV29-1 and TRBJ2-3, with 9 bases that match TRBD2. From germline, CDR1 is SQVTM and CDR2 ANQGSEA. The J segment lost 0 bases and the V segment lost 4 bases, leaving 2 bases of the junction unmatched. This CDR3 is built from 14 residues.

The chain combines TRBV6-5 with TRBJ2-1; 8 bases line up with TRBD1. After removal of 7 bases from V and 2 bases from J, the junction contained 7 bases not matched to a gene. Per germline, CDR1 MNHEY and CDR2 SVGAGI. This CDR3 has 15 residues. In nucleotides, the CDR3 is TGTGCCAGCAAACTAGACAGGGGCGCCTACAATGAGCAGTTCTTC. This translates into CASKLDRGAYNEQFF.

The chain is built from TRBV2 and TRBJ2-2; no clear D gene. Germline-derived CDR1 and CDR2 are SNHLY and FYNNEI. The CDR3 spans 15 residues. V gave up 3 bases and J gave up 7 bases, with 15 bases separating them. The CDR3 region has the DNA TGTGCCAGCAGTGAGGTCACCCCGAGGCTCGGGGAGCTGTTTTTT. Translating gives CASSEVTPRLGELFF.

This sequence joins TRBV11-2 and TRBJ2-3; the match to TRBD1 covers 9 bases. V dropped 5 bases and J dropped 5; count of bases not matched to a gene: 8. This CDR3 is 15 amino acids long. From germline, CDR1 is SGHAT and CDR2 FQNNGV. The CDR3 nucleotides are TGTGCCAGCAGCCAAGGACAGGGGAGGGGAGATACGCAGTATTTT. This translates into CASSQGQGRGDTQYF.

This chain joins TRBV27 and TRBJ2-7; TRBD2 matches 10 bases. This CDR3 is 16 amino acids long. V was pared by 5 bases and J by 2 bases, with 9 bases of the junction left unmatched. Germline CDR1 and CDR2: MNHEY and SMNVEV (reference sequence). CDR3 in DNA: TGTGCCAGCAGTCCGATAGCGGGGGGCGCTACCTACGAGCAGTACTTC. It specifies CASSPIAGGATYEQYF.

This chain joins TRBV6-5 and TRBJ1-5, with D uncertain. Germline V gene sequence: CDR1 MNHEY, CDR2 SVGAGI. Trimming stripped 7 bases from V and 4 bases from J, with 5 bases between. This CDR3 has 11 amino acids. Here the CDR3 DNA reads TGTGCCAGCATTCAAAATCAGCCCCAGCATTTT. It specifies CASIQNQPQHF.

The J gene is TRBJ2-1, the V gene TRBV18; TRBD2 aligns across 13 bases. V trimming: 0 bases; J trimming: 5 bases; junction bases outside the gene matches: 1. This CDR3 region has 16 residues. Germline CDR1 KGHSH, CDR2 LQKENI. The CDR3 DNA is TGTGCCAGCTCACCACCGGGACTAGCGGGGAACAATGAGCAGTTCTTC. This sequence encodes CASSPPGLAGNNEQFF.

The rearrangement uses TRBV4-1 and TRBJ2-3, with 8 bases fitting TRBD2. The length of the CDR3 is 18 residues. The germline V gene encodes CDR1 MGHRA and CDR2 YSYEKL. The J segment lost 0 bases and the V segment lost 2 bases, leaving 10 bases of the junction unmatched. The CDR3 protein is CASSQYPARGESTDTQYF. The DNA for the CDR3 is TGCGCCAGCAGCCAATATCCTGCGCGGGGGGAAAGCACAGATACGCAGTATTTT.

This chain links TRBV7-6 with TRBJ2-1, with 13 bases aligning to TRBD2. The length of the CDR3 is 16 residues. Germline CDR1 is SGHVS and CDR2 is FNYEAQ. With 5 bases clipped from V and 8 bases from J, the junction kept 9 bases outside the gene matches. Here the CDR3 DNA reads TGTGCCAGCAGCAAACTAGCGGGGGGGCCTATAGATGAGCAGTTCTTC. It is translated as CASSKLAGGPIDEQFF.

The chain is built from TRBV7-9 and TRBJ2-2; the D is unclear. Trimming took 5 bases from V and 4 from J, leaving 11 bases between them. CDR3 length: 14 residues. Germline values: CDR1 SEHNR, CDR2 FQNEAQ (reference sequence). The CDR3 loop is CASSIDAITGELFF. The DNA of the CDR3 is TGTGCCAGCAGCATAGACGCGATCACCGGGGAGCTGTTTTTT.

This chain uses TRBV18 with TRBJ2-7; 7 nucleotides line up with TRBD1. The CDR3 consists of 14 residues. In germline, CDR1 is KGHSH, CDR2 LQKENI. J gave up 3 bases and V 4 bases, and 6 bases lay outside the gene matches. This CDR3 is CASSLGQEGYEQYF. CDR3 sequence (DNA): TGTGCCAGCTCACTCGGACAGGAAGGCTACGAGCAGTACTTC.

The chain uses TRBV5-5 and TRBJ2-7; D ambiguous. CDR3 size: 17 residues. The germline V and J ends were trimmed by 5 bases and 1 base, with 22 bases remaining between them. The germline V gene encodes CDR1 SGHKS and CDR2 YYEKEE (reference sequence). For the CDR3, the DNA is TGTGCCAGCAGTTCGGTACGGAACAGTATCTTGTCCTACGAGCAGTACTTC. Its translation: CASSSVRNSILSYEQYF.

The chain employs TRBV28 and TRBJ1-2; 9 bases agree with TRBD1. The CDR3 spans 14 residues. Germline V CDR1 and CDR2: MDHEN, SYDVKM. The V segment lost 6 bases and the J segment 8 bases; nucleotides outside the gene matches: 10. Here the CDR3 reads CASSHGTGRIGYTF. CDR3 coding DNA: TGTGCCAGCAGCCATGGGACAGGGCGCATCGGCTACACCTTC.

The chain combines TRBV6-5 with TRBJ1-4, with 8 bases fitting TRBD1. The CDR3 extends over 15 amino acids. Looked up from germline, CDR1 is MNHEY and CDR2 is SVGAGI. V trimming: 7 bases; J trimming: 0 bases; junction bases outside the gene matches: 4. CDR3: CASNDRGPTNEKLFF. The CDR3 coding sequence is TGTGCCAGCAACGACAGGGGCCCAACTAATGAAAAACTGTTTTTT.

This chain joins TRBV11-2 and TRBJ1-1; 10 nucleotides agree with TRBD1. CDR1 and CDR2 (germline): SGHAT, FQNNGV. CDR3 length equals 15 residues. V shed 4 bases, J shed 6 bases, and the junction held 8 bases outside the gene matches. Written as DNA, the CDR3 is TGTGCCAGCAGCTCTGGGACAGGGGTCTTCCCTGAAGCTTTCTTT. Translating gives CASSSGTGVFPEAFF. The entire variable domain, with the rest obtained from reference TRBV11-2 and TRBJ1-1, is as follows: EAGVAQSPRYKIIEKRQSVAFWCNPISGHATLYWYQQILGQGPKLLIQFQNNGVVDDSQLPKDRFSAERLKGVDSTLKIQPAKLEDSAVYLCASSSGTGVFPEAFFGQGTRLTVV.

V is TRBV2 and J is TRBJ2-2, with D perhaps matching TRBD2 (6 bases). The germline CDR1 and CDR2 sequences are SNHLY and FYNNEI. The CDR3 totals 14 residues. V was clipped by 8 bases and J by 3 bases, with 13 bases between them. The CDR3 DNA reads TGTGCCAGCGGGGGGTCCACTTACACCGGGGAGCTGTTTTTT. Translation: CASGGSTYTGELFF.

The chain recombines TRBV30 with TRBJ2-5; maybe TRBD2 (6 bases). Germline CDR1 GTSNPN, CDR2 SVGIG (reference sequence). V was pared by 1 base and J by 7 bases, with 13 bases between. This CDR3 comprises 13 residues. CDR3 residues: CAWSGGVAATQYF. For the CDR3, the DNA is TGTGCCTGGAGTGGGGGGGTAGCGGCGACCCAGTACTTC.

This sequence joins TRBV10-3 and TRBJ1-5; TRBD1 might be the D (5 bases). Per the germline V gene, CDR1 is ENHRY and CDR2 is SYGVKD. This CDR3 is 13 amino acids long. V gave up 8 bases and J gave up 5 bases, with 13 bases separating them. The CDR3 DNA sequence: TGTGCCATCCGGGGGGGTGCCGATCAGCCCCAGCATTTT. This translates into CAIRGGADQPQHF.

The chain joins TRBV4-2 to TRBJ1-5; TRBD1 agrees at 9 bases. V dropped 4 bases and J dropped 3; count of bases not matched to a gene: 4. The CDR3 has 15 residues. Per germline, CDR1 LGHNA and CDR2 YNFKEQ. CDR3 protein: CASSLGTGINQPQHF. The DNA of the CDR3 is TGTGCCAGCAGCCTAGGGACAGGGATCAATCAGCCCCAGCATTTT.

The V and J genes are TRBV5-4 and TRBJ1-2; no firm D call. Looked up from germline, CDR1 is SGHNT and CDR2 is YYREEE (reference sequence). V lost 1 base and J lost 8, with 21 bases in between. The CDR3 loop spans 16 amino acids. CDR3: CASSLTLDSTTWGYTF. Written as DNA, the CDR3 is TGTGCCAGCAGCTTGACTTTGGACTCGACTACCTGGGGCTACACCTTC.

The genes are TRBV18 and TRBJ1-3; tentatively, D is TRBD1 (5 bases). This CDR3 spans 16 amino acids. Germline values: CDR1 KGHSH, CDR2 LQKENI. V lost 1 base to trimming and J lost 0 bases, with 10 bases between them. CDR3 region: CASSPQDSFSGNTIYF. DNA for the CDR3: TGTGCCAGCTCACCACAAGACAGTTTCTCTGGAAACACCATATATTTT.

As to this clone: Other DNA sequences in the same sample also yield this CDR3. The chain combines TRBV6-5 with TRBJ1-3; the match to TRBD1 covers 8 bases. Unmatched junction bases numbered 1, after V lost 2 bases and J lost 1 base. Germline values: CDR1 MNHEY, CDR2 SVGAGI. The CDR3 covers 15 residues. The CDR3 loop reads CASSYGQGSGNTIYF. CDR3 in DNA: TGTGCCAGCAGTTACGGACAGGGTTCTGGAAACACCATATATTTT.

The V gene is TRBV5-1, the J gene TRBJ2-2, with a tentative D call TRBD1 (6 bases). The V gene's germline CDR1 is SGHRS and CDR2 YFSETQ. V lost 2 bases and J 5 bases, leaving 13 bases between the germline ends. CDR3 length: 15 amino acids. The CDR3 DNA sequence: TGCGCCAGCAGCTTACAGGGATCGGATACCGGGGAGCTGTTTTTT. Translated: CASSLQGSDTGELFF.

The chain combines TRBV29-1 with TRBJ2-7; perhaps TRBD2 as D (5 bases). This CDR3 is 12 amino acids long. The V end lost 6 bases, the J end lost 4 bases, and 13 bases lay between the germline ends. Germline V gives CDR1 SQVTM, CDR2 ANQGSEA. The CDR3 bases are TGCAGCGTCGAGGGTTGCTCGTACGAGCAGTACGTC. Its translation is CSVEGCSYEQYV.

This chain uses TRBV7-8 with TRBJ1-2, with D perhaps matching TRBD1 (6 bases). The V and J ends lost 5 bases and 8 bases respectively, with 21 bases between them. The CDR3 is 15 amino acids. Germline V gene lookup returns CDR1 SGHVS and CDR2 FQNEAQ. The CDR3 reads CASSPLGQLPWGYTF. CDR3 nucleotides: TGTGCCAGCAGCCCGCTAGGACAGCTCCCCTGGGGCTACACCTTC.

V is TRBV27 and J is TRBJ2-5; 9 nucleotides match TRBD2. The CDR3 has 15 amino acids. Germline trimming cut 6 bases from V and 2 bases from J; bases unmatched to any gene: 7. Germline V gene lookup returns CDR1 MNHEY and CDR2 SMNVEV (reference sequence). The CDR3 reads CASRIAGAPQETQYF. The CDR3 nucleotides are TGTGCCAGCAGAATAGCGGGGGCCCCTCAAGAGACCCAGTACTTC.

A few counts support this clone. The chain joins TRBV7-6 to TRBJ1-2; 10 bases match TRBD1. CDR1 and CDR2 (germline): SGHVS, FNYEAQ. The CDR3 totals 13 residues. With V trimmed by 11 bases and J by 6 bases, 9 bases remained unmatched. CDR3 DNA sequence: TGTGCCGTCACCGGGACAGGGGACGATGGCTACACCTTC. It encodes CAVTGTGDDGYTF.

This chain links TRBV7-2 with TRBJ2-5, with TRBD2 matching 11 bases. This CDR3 is 16 amino acids long. CDR1 and CDR2 (germline): SGHTA, FQGNSA. V gave up 4 bases and J gave up 2 bases; unmatched junction bases: 6. The CDR3 loop is CASSSVAGGQQETQYF. CDR3 nucleotide sequence: TGTGCCAGCAGCTCCGTAGCGGGGGGGCAGCAAGAGACCCAGTACTTC.

In this sample, this clone turned up a few times. The chain joins TRBV7-9 to TRBJ1-5, with a weak D call TRBD1 (5 bases). This CDR3 has 17 residues. Germline V gene sequence: CDR1 SEHNR, CDR2 FQNEAQ (reference sequence). Between the trimmed V and J ends, which lost 1 base and 0 bases, there was a span of 13 bases. CDR3 coding DNA: TGTGCCAGCAGCTTAGGGGGCAGGCCTACTAGCAATCAGCCCCAGCATTTT. Its protein is CASSLGGRPTSNQPQHF.